Shown below are 24 T cell receptor beta chains from a single sample sequenced in a study of Ad26.COV2.S vaccination and SARS-CoV-2 variants. Specified treatment: about 20 received Ad26.COV2.S at low or high dose, single or two shots; about 5 received placebo; per-sample allocation not given. Collection of the samples took place on day 63 after the first injection of vaccine or placebo. Produced via immunoSEQ multiplex PCR; TCRdb's table is partial and in-frame only. The repertoire has about 400,000 clones, about 85% of them found once; the top ten carry 3% to 4.5%. The sample was peripheral blood, taken in a trial of Ad26.COV2.S vaccine versus placebo. The origin of the receptors is a person aged 18-60 years who received the Ad26.COV2.S COVID-19 vaccine or a placebo.

For the CDR3, the DNA is TGCGCCAGCCGCAGGGAATGGGACACTGAAGCTTTCTTT. Translation: CASRREWDTEAFF. The chain couples TRBV5-1 to TRBJ1-1; possibly TRBD1 for D (5 bases). V was shortened by 7 bases and J by 3 bases, with 13 bases between the two germline ends. The CDR3 contains 13 residues. Looked up from germline, CDR1 is SGHRS and CDR2 is YFSETQ. Together with reference TRBV5-1 and TRBJ1-1, the CDR3 gives the full variable domain: KAGVTQTPRYLIKTRGQQVTLSCSPISGHRSVSWYQQTPGQGLQFLFEYFSETQRNKGNFPGRFSGRQFSNSRSEMNVSTLELGDSALYLCASRREWDTEAFFGQGTRLTVV.

V is TRBV24-1 and J is TRBJ2-1, with D perhaps matching TRBD1 (5 bases). Trimming removed 3 bases at V and 8 bases at J, with 16 bases between. The CDR3 extends over 15 amino acids. Germline assignment: CDR1 KGHDR and CDR2 SFDVKD. The DNA for the CDR3 is TGTGCCACCAGTGATCCTAGTCTAGGGGTTGATGAGCAGTTCTTC. It translates to CATSDPSLGVDEQFF.

The rearrangement joins TRBV6-5 to TRBJ2-7, with 8 bases lining up with TRBD1. The CDR3 totals 15 residues. Germline V gives CDR1 MNHEY, CDR2 SVGAGI. After removal of 4 bases from V and 3 bases from J, the junction contained 8 bases not matched to a gene. The DNA for the CDR3 is TGTGCCAGCAGTTTCTCGGGACAGGATAACTACGAGCAGTACTTC. This gives the protein CASSFSGQDNYEQYF.

The chain employs TRBV5-1 and TRBJ1-1; 8 bases agree with TRBD1. V shed 0 bases and J 7 bases; nucleotides not matched to a gene: 2. The CDR3 runs 13 residues. CDR1 is SGHRS and CDR2 is YFSETQ in the germline V gene. DNA for the CDR3: TGCGCCAGCAGCTTGGCAGGGGGCGGTGAAGCTTTCTTT. The encoded protein is CASSLAGGGEAFF.

J is TRBJ2-5 and V is TRBV7-2, with a tentative D call TRBD2 (6 bases). CDR1 and CDR2 from the germline V gene are SGHTA and FQGNSA. Trimming cost V 5 bases and J 4 bases, with 14 bases left between them. The CDR3 extends over 14 amino acids. CDR3 sequence (DNA): TGTGCCAGCAGCCTCGGGATTAGCGGAGAGACCCAGTACTTC. This codes for CASSLGISGETQYF. The complete variable domain, with remaining parts taken from reference TRBV7-2 and TRBJ2-5, reads GAGVSQSPSNKVTEKGKDVELRCDPISGHTALYWYRQSLGQGLEFLIYFQGNSAPDKSGLPSDRFSAERTGGSVSTLTIQRTQQEDSAVYLCASSLGISGETQYFGPGTRLLVL.

V and J are TRBV14 and TRBJ2-2; D possibly uses TRBD1 or TRBD2 (5 bases each). CDR3 length: 14 amino acids. Between the trimmed V and J ends, which lost 4 bases and 7 bases, there was a span of 13 bases. CDR1 SGHDN and CDR2 FVKESK come from the germline V gene. Here the CDR3 reads CASSRQRGLGELFF. For the CDR3, the DNA is TGTGCCAGCAGCCGCCAGAGGGGCCTCGGGGAGCTGTTTTTT. Full variable domain (remainder filled in from reference TRBV14 and TRBJ2-2): EAGVTQFPSHSVIEKGQTVTLRCDPISGHDNLYWYRRVMGKEIKFLLHFVKESKQDESGMPNNRFLAERTGGTYSTLKVQPAELEDSGVYFCASSRQRGLGELFFGEGSRLTVL.

This clone was picked up one time. The J gene is TRBJ2-5, the V gene TRBV4-1; D call uncertain. The germline CDR1 and CDR2 sequences are MGHRA and YSYEKL. The V end lost 1 base, the J end lost 5 bases, and 11 bases lay between the germline ends. The CDR3 runs to 14 residues. This chain's CDR3 is CASSQGRQEETQYF. In DNA form, the CDR3 reads TGCGCCAGCAGCCAAGGGCGGCAGGAGGAGACCCAGTACTTC.

CDR3 nucleotides: TGTGCCAGCTCACCAAATGGTATGAGGACTGAAGCTTTCTTT. This codes for CASSPNGMRTEAFF. The chain carries TRBV18 and TRBJ1-1; D gene uncertain. This CDR3 is built from 14 residues. The germline CDR1 and CDR2 sequences are KGHSH and LQKENI. Deletions cut 2 bases from V and 5 bases from J, with 12 bases between.

The chain has TRBV6-5 and TRBJ2-2; TRBD2 matches 8 bases. Germline assignment: CDR1 MNHEY and CDR2 SVGAGI. The CDR3 is made up of 14 amino acids. The junction had 9 bases not matched to a gene; V was cut back by 11 bases and J by 4 bases. CDR3 amino acids: CAGKSAGATGELFF. The CDR3 DNA reads as TGTGCCGGGAAGTCAGCGGGGGCCACCGGGGAGCTGTTTTTT.

The chain links TRBV15 to TRBJ1-4; tentatively, D is TRBD1 (6 bases). V dropped 0 bases and J dropped 8 bases, with 13 bases sitting between them. The CDR3 is 15 residues long. CDR1 is LNHNV and CDR2 is YYDKDF in the germline V gene (reference sequence). The CDR3 DNA is TGTGCCACCAGCAGAGATGGGGGGGGCGGCGAAAAACTGTTTTTT. It yields the protein CATSRDGGGGEKLFF.

This clone was recorded a few times. The gene calls are TRBV5-1 and TRBJ1-1, with a possible D match to TRBD1 (5 bases). The CDR3 covers 14 residues. V was pared by 0 bases and J by 3 bases, with 9 bases between. CDR1 and CDR2 from the germline V gene are SGHRS and YFSETQ. CDR3 residues: CASSLDMGDTEAFF. In DNA, the CDR3 is TGCGCCAGCAGCTTGGACATGGGGGACACTGAAGCTTTCTTT.

The chain has TRBV6-2 or TRBV6-3 and TRBJ1-4; D remains unclear. The CDR3 contains 17 residues. Germline lookup yields CDR1 MNHEY and CDR2 SVGEGT. V lost 5 bases to trimming and J lost 7 bases, with 23 bases between them. CDR3 DNA: TGTGCCAGCAGTCCCTTTCGGATAGTGGGGTCGGCTGAAAAACTGTTTTTT. It specifies CASSPFRIVGSAEKLFF.

The chain combines TRBV19 with TRBJ2-5; 7 nucleotides align to TRBD2. Germline V gene data show CDR1 as LNHDA and CDR2 as SQIVND (reference sequence). V was pared by 5 bases and J by 4 bases, with 1 base of the junction left unmatched. This CDR3 is 12 amino acids long. The CDR3 bases are TGTGCCAGTAGTGTAGCGGGAGAGACCCAGTACTTC. It specifies CASSVAGETQYF.

This clone was detected only once. The chain joins TRBV7-9 to TRBJ2-7, with D perhaps TRBD2 (6 bases). The length of the CDR3 is 15 residues. Germline values: CDR1 SEHNR, CDR2 FQNEAQ (reference sequence). With 4 bases removed from V and 2 bases from J, the gap between germline ends came to 15 bases. The CDR3 nucleotides are TGTGCCAGCAGCTACGCCGGGACTTTCACCTACGAGCAGTACTTC. Residues: CASSYAGTFTYEQYF.

As DNA, the CDR3 is TGTGCCAGCAGTCCCCCGCTTTCCCTAGGATTTCAAGAGACCCAGTACTTC. Residues: CASSPPLSLGFQETQYF. The chain is built from TRBV7-7 and TRBJ2-5; unclear D gene. The V end lost 6 bases, the J end lost 2 bases, and 22 bases lay between the germline ends. This CDR3 spans 17 amino acids. The germline V gene has CDR1 SSHAT and CDR2 FNYEAQ (reference sequence).

The chain joins TRBV6-2 or TRBV6-3 to TRBJ2-1; D perhaps matches TRBD1 (5 bases). V gave up 4 bases and J gave up 10 bases, with 14 bases separating them. The CDR3 runs 13 residues. Germline lookup yields CDR1 MNHEY and CDR2 SVGEGT. DNA of the CDR3: TGTGCCAGCAGTTTACGTGGGGCCATGGAGCAGTTCTTC. It codes for CASSLRGAMEQFF.

The chain combines TRBV19 with TRBJ2-3, with 11 positions matching TRBD2. Germline CDR1 is LNHDA and CDR2 is SQIVND (reference sequence). The trim removed 5 bases at V and 4 bases at J, leaving 2 bases unmatched. The length of the CDR3 is 14 residues. The CDR3 DNA is TGTGCCAGTAGTTTTAGCGGGGGGGCAGATACGCAGTATTTT. Residues: CASSFSGGADTQYF.

This clone was recorded once. V gene TRBV5-1 combines with J gene TRBJ1-3; 8 bases agree with TRBD1. Germline trimming cut 0 bases from V and 0 bases from J; bases unmatched to any gene: 5. The CDR3 runs 17 residues. CDR1 and CDR2 from the germline V gene are SGHRS and YFSETQ. The CDR3 here is CASSLGRTGGSGNTIYF. CDR3 DNA: TGCGCCAGCAGCTTGGGGCGTACAGGGGGCTCTGGAAACACCATATATTTT.

This chain joins TRBV3-1 (or the pseudogene TRBV3-2) and TRBJ1-6; D unclear. The germline V and J ends were trimmed by 2 bases and 10 bases, with 6 bases remaining between them. Per germline, CDR1 LGHDT and CDR2 YNNKEL (reference sequence). The CDR3 extends over 12 amino acids. CDR3 nucleotide sequence: TGTGCCAGCAGCCAAAGCTGGTCACCCCTCCACTTT. This codes for CASSQSWSPLHF.

The DNA for the CDR3 is TGTGCCAGCAGCTTAGGAGAGGACGAAAAACTGTTTTTT. It codes for CASSLGEDEKLFF. The chain joins TRBV7-2 to TRBJ1-4; no firm D call. Germline-derived CDR1 and CDR2 are SGHTA and FQGNSA. Trimming removed 1 base from V and 8 bases from J, with 8 bases in between. The CDR3 is 13 residues long.

The chain has TRBV5-6 and TRBJ2-5, with D possibly TRBD1 on 5 matching bases. Germline V gene data show CDR1 as SGHDT and CDR2 as YYEEEE. The CDR3 spans 15 residues. The V end lost 3 bases, the J end lost 2 bases, and 14 bases lay between the germline ends. CDR3: CASSSLPDKQETQYF. In nucleotides, the CDR3 is TGTGCCAGCAGCTCGCTCCCGGACAAACAAGAGACCCAGTACTTC.

The genes are TRBV2 and TRBJ2-5, with 9 bases aligning to TRBD2. Looked up from germline, CDR1 is SNHLY and CDR2 is FYNNEI. The CDR3 length is 14 residues. The V segment lost 6 bases and the J segment 3 bases; nucleotides outside the gene matches: 5. The CDR3 DNA follows: TGTGCCAGCAGGCGGGGGGGCCCGGAAGAGACCCAGTACTTC. Translated, it gives CASRRGGPEETQYF.

The CDR3 nucleotides are TGTGCCAGCAGGAAGAGAGCGCCCCAGCATTTT. As protein: CASRKRAPQHF. V gene TRBV21-1 combines with J gene TRBJ1-5. TRBV21-1 is flagged as a pseudogene. CDR3 length: 11 residues.

The CDR3 coding sequence is TGTGCCAGCAGTTTACGGGGGTATGGCTACACCTTC. It codes for CASSLRGYGYTF. The rearrangement uses TRBV12-3 or TRBV12-4 and TRBJ1-2, with D maybe TRBD1 (5 bases). The V and J ends lost 2 bases and 5 bases respectively, with 6 bases between them. The CDR3 is made up of 12 amino acids.